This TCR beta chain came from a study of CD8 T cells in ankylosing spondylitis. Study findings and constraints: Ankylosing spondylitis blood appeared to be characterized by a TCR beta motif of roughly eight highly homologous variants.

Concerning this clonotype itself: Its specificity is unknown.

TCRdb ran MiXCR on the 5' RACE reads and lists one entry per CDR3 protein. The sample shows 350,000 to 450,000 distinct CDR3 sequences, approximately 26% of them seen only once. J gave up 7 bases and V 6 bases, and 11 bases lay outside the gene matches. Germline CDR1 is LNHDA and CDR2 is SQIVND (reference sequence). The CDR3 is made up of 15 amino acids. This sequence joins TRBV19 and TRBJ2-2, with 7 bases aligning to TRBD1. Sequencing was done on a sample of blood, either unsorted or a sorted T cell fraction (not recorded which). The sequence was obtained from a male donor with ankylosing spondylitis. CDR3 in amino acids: CASSTGVKVGGELFF. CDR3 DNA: TGTGCCAGTAGCACAGGGGTTAAGGTCGGCGGGGAGCTGTTTTTT.